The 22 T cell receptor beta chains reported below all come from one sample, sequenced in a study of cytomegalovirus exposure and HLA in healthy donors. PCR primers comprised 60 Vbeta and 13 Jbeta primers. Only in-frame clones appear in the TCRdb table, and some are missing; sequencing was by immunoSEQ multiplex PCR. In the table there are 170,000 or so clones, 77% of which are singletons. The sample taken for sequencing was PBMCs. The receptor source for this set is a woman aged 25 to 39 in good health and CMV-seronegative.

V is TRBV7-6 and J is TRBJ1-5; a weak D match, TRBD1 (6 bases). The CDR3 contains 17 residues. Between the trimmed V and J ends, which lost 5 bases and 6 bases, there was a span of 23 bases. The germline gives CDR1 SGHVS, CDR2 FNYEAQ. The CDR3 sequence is CASSQNEESGTSQPQHF. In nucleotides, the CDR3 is TGTGCCAGCAGCCAAAACGAGGAATCCGGGACATCTCAGCCCCAGCATTTT.

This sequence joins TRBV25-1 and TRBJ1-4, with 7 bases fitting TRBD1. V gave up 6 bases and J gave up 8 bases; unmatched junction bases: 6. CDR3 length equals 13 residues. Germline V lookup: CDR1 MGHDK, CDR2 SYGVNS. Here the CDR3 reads CASRQGMWEKLFF. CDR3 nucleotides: TGTGCCAGCAGACAGGGGATGTGGGAAAAACTGTTTTTT.

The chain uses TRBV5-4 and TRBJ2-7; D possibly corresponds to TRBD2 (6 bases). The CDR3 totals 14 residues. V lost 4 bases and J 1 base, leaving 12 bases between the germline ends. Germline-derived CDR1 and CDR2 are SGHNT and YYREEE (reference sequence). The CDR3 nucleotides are TGTGCCAGCAGCCCCGGGGGATTTTCCTACGAGCAGTACTTC. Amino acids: CASSPGGFSYEQYF.

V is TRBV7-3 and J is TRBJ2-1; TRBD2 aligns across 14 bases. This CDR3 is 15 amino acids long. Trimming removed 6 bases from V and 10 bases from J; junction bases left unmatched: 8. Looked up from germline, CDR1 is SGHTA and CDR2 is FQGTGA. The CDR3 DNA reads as TGTGCCAGCAGGTTAGGACTAGCGGGAGGAAGAGAGCAGTTCTTC. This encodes CASRLGLAGGREQFF.

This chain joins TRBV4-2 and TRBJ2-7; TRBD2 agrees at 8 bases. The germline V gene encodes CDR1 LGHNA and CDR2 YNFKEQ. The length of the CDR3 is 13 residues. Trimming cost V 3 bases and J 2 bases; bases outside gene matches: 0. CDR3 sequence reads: CASSHSGAYEQYF. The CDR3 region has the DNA TGTGCCAGCAGCCATAGCGGGGCCTACGAGCAGTACTTC.

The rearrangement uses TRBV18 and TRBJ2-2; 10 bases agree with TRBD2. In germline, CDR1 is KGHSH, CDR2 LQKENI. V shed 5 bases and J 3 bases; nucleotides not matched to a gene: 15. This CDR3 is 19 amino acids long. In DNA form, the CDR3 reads TGTGCCAGCTCAGCCCGGGACGTGGGACTAGCGATTGACACCGGGGAGCTGTTTTTT. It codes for CASSARDVGLAIDTGELFF.

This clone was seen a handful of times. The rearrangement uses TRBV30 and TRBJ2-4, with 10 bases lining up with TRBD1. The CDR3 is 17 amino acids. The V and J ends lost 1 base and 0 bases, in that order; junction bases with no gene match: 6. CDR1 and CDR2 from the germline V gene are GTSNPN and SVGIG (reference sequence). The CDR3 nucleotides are TGTGCCTGGAGTGCTTGGACAGGGGGGTTAGCCAAAAACATTCAGTACTTC. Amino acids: CAWSAWTGGLAKNIQYF.

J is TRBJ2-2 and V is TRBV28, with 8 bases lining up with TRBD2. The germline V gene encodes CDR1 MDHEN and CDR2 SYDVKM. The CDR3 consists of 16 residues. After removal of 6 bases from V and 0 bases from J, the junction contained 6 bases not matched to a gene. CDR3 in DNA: TGTGCCAGCAGGTCAAGCGGGAGTTCGAACACCGGGGAGCTGTTTTTT. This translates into CASRSSGSSNTGELFF.

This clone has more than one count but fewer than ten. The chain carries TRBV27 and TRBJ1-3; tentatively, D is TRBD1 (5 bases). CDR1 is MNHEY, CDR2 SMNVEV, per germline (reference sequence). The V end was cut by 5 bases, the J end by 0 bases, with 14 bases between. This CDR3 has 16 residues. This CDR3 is CASSPRTPSSGNTIYF. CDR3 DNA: TGTGCCAGCAGTCCCCGGACACCTTCCTCTGGAAACACCATATATTTT.

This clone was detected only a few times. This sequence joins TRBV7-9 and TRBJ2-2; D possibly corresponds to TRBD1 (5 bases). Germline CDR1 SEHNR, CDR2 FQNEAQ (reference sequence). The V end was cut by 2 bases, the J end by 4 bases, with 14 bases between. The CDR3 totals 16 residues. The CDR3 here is CASSLRAGYRTGELFF. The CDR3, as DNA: TGTGCCAGCAGCTTACGAGCAGGGTACCGCACCGGGGAGCTGTTTTTT. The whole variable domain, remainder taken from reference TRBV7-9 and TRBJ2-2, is DTGVSQNPRHKITKRGQNVTFRCDPISEHNRLYWYRQTLGQGPEFLTYFQNEAQLEKSRLLSDRFSAERPKGSFSTLEIQRTEQGDSAMYLCASSLRAGYRTGELFFGEGSRLTVL.

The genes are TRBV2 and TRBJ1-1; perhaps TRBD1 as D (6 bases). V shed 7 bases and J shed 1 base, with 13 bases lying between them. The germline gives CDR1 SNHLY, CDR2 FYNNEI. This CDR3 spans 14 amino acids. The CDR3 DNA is TGTGCCAGCATCATTTTGACAGGGAACACTGAAGCTTTCTTT. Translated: CASIILTGNTEAFF.

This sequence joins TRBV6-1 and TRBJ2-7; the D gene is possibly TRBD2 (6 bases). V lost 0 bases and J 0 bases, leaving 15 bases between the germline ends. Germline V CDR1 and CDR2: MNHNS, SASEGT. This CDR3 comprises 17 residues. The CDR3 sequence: CASSEAGWDGSSYEQYF. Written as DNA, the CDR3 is TGTGCCAGCAGTGAAGCGGGGTGGGACGGGAGCTCCTACGAGCAGTACTTC.

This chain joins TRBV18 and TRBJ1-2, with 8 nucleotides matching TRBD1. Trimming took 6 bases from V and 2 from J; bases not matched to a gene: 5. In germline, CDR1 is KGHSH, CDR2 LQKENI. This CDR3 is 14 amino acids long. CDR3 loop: CASSPDRGNYGYTF. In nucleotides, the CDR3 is TGTGCCAGCTCCCCCGACAGGGGAAACTATGGCTACACCTTC.

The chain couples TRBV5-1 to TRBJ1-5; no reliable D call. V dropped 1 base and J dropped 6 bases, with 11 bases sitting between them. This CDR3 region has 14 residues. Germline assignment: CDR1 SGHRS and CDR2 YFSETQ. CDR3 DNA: TGCGCCAGCAGCTTGATAGACTCGAGTCAGCCCCAGCATTTT. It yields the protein CASSLIDSSQPQHF.

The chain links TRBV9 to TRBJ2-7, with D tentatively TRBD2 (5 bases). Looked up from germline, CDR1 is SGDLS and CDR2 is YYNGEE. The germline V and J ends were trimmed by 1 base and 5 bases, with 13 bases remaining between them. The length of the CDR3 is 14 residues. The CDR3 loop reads CASSVRWENNEQYF. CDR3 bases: TGTGCCAGCAGCGTACGGTGGGAGAATAACGAGCAGTACTTC.

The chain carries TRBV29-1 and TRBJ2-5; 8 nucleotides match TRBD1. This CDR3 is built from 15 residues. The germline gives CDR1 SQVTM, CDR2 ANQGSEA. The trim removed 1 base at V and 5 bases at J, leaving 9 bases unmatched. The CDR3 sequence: CSVEGAPRGPETQYF. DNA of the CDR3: TGCAGCGTTGAAGGGGCCCCCAGGGGGCCGGAGACCCAGTACTTC. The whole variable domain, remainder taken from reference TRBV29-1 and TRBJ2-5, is SAVISQKPSRDICQRGTSLTIQCQVDSQVTMMFWYRQQPGQSLTLIATANQGSEATYESGFVIDKFPISRPNLTFSTLTVSNMSPEDSSIYLCSVEGAPRGPETQYFGPGTRLLVL.

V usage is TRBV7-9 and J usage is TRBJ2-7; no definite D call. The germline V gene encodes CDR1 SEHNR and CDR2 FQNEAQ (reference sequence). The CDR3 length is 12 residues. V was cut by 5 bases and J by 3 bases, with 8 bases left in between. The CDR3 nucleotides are TGTGCCAGCAGCCCTTCCGGCTACGAGCAGTACTTC. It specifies CASSPSGYEQYF.

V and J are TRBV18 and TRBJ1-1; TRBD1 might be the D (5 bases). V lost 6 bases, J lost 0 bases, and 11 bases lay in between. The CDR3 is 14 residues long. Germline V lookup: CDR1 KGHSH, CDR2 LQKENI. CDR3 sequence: CASSHQGLNTEAFF. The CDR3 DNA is TGTGCCAGCTCTCACCAGGGTCTGAACACTGAAGCTTTCTTT.

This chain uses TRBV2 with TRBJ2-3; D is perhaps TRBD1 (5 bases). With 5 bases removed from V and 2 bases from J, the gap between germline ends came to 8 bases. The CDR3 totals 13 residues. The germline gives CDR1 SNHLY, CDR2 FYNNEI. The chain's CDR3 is CASSPDNTDTQYF. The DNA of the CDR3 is TGTGCCAGCAGTCCGGACAACACAGATACGCAGTATTTT. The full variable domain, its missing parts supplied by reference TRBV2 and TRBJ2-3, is EPEVTQTPSHQVTQMGQEVILRCVPISNHLYFYWYRQILGQKVEFLVSFYNNEISEKSEIFDDQFSVERPDGSNFTLKIRSTKLEDSAMYFCASSPDNTDTQYFGPGTRLTVL.

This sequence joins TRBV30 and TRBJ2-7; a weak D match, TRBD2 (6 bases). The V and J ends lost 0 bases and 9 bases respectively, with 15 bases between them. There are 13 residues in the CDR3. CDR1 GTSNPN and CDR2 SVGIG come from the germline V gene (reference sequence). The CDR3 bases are TGTGCCTGGAGTGTACTCGGGACTGGCGGGCAGTACTTC. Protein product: CAWSVLGTGGQYF.

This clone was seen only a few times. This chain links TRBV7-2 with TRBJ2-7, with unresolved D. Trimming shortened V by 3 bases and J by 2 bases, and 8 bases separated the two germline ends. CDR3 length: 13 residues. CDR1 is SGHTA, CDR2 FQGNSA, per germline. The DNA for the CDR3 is TGTGCCAGCAGCTTTGACTTAACCTACGAGCAGTACTTC. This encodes CASSFDLTYEQYF. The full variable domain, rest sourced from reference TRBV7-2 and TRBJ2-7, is GAGVSQSPSNKVTEKGKDVELRCDPISGHTALYWYRQSLGQGLEFLIYFQGNSAPDKSGLPSDRFSAERTGGSVSTLTIQRTQQEDSAVYLCASSFDLTYEQYFGPGTRLTVT.

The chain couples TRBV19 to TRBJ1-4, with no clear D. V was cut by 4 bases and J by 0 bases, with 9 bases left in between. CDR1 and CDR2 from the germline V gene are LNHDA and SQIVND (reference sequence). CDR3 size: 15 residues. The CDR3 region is CASSKNGATNEKLFF. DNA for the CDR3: TGTGCCAGTAGTAAAAACGGTGCAACTAATGAAAAACTGTTTTTT.